One sample yielded the 21 T cell receptor beta chains listed below, sequenced in a study of cytomegalovirus exposure and HLA in healthy donors. 13 Jbeta primers and 60 Vbeta primers were used for the PCR. TCRdb's copy holds only in-frame clones and misses some; the assay was immunoSEQ multiplex PCR. The table includes about 190,000 clones, about four fifths detected once. Sequenced: PBMCs. The receptors derive from a woman in her twenties or thirties in good health and CMV-seropositive.

On this clone: The junction and the germline gene differ at one end; a read error may be behind it. V and J are TRBV7-6 and TRBJ2-5; 13 positions agree with TRBD2. This CDR3 is built from 16 residues. Germline values: CDR1 SGHVS, CDR2 FNYEAQ. In DNA, the CDR3 is TGTGCCAGCAGCCTCGGACTAGCGGGGGCCACGGGAGGAACCAACTTC. Translating gives CASSLGLAGATGGTNF. The full variable domain, with the rest looked up from reference TRBV7-6 and TRBJ2-5, is GAGVSQSPRYKVTKRGQDVALRCDPISGHVSLYWYRQALGQGPEFLTYFNYEAQQDKSGLPNDRFSAERPEGSISTLTIQRTEQRDSAMYRCASSLGLAGATGGTNFGPGTRLLVL.

This sequence joins TRBV29-1 and TRBJ2-1, with 9 bases matching TRBD1. This CDR3 comprises 17 residues. V was clipped by 4 bases and J by 3 bases; unmatched bases: 13. Germline V gene lookup returns CDR1 SQVTM and CDR2 ANQGSEA. The CDR3 DNA reads as TGCAGCGTTGGATCCGGGACAGGGTCCGCTCTCTACAATGAGCAGTTCTTC. Translated: CSVGSGTGSALYNEQFF.

This chain uses TRBV5-4 with TRBJ1-3; the D is unclear. Germline V gene sequence: CDR1 SGHNT, CDR2 YYREEE (reference sequence). The CDR3 is made up of 14 amino acids. V was pared by 4 bases and J by 0 bases, with 8 bases between. DNA for the CDR3: TGTGCCAGCAGCCCCGAGATCTCTGGAAACACCATATATTTT. Amino acids: CASSPEISGNTIYF.

This clone was seen only a few times. The chain links TRBV5-1 to TRBJ2-3; 16 bases map to TRBD2. The trim removed 3 bases at V and 0 bases at J, leaving 4 bases unmatched. Looked up from germline, CDR1 is SGHRS and CDR2 is YFSETQ. This CDR3 comprises 18 residues. The chain's CDR3 is CASSSGLAGGLSTDTQYF. Here the CDR3 DNA reads TGCGCCAGCAGCTCGGGACTAGCGGGGGGGCTAAGCACAGATACGCAGTATTTT.

This clone was detected a few times. The chain combines TRBV25-1 with TRBJ1-1, with 7 bases identical to TRBD1. Trimming took 2 bases from V and 2 from J; bases not matched to a gene: 8. In germline, CDR1 is MGHDK, CDR2 SYGVNS. The CDR3 is 16 residues long. Here the CDR3 reads CASSEMGRGSNTEAFF. The CDR3 nucleotides read TGTGCCAGCAGTGAAATGGGCAGGGGGTCCAACACTGAAGCTTTCTTT.

This chain links TRBV2 with TRBJ1-2, with a possible D match to TRBD1 (5 bases). This CDR3 is built from 15 residues. Germline CDR1 SNHLY, CDR2 FYNNEI. V was clipped by 10 bases and J by 5 bases, with 23 bases between them. DNA for the CDR3: TGTGCCACCTTGGGGCAAGGCAGGGAGGGGTATGGCTACACCTTC. Translation: CATLGQGREGYGYTF. Combining the CDR3 with reference TRBV2 and TRBJ1-2 gives the whole variable domain EPEVTQTPSHQVTQMGQEVILRCVPISNHLYFYWYRQILGQKVEFLVSFYNNEISEKSEIFDDQFSVERPDGSNFTLKIRSTKLEDSAMYFCATLGQGREGYGYTFGSGTRLTVV.

The chain carries TRBV28 and TRBJ2-5, with 10 nucleotides matching TRBD1. Germline V gene data show CDR1 as MDHEN and CDR2 as SYDVKM. The CDR3 has 13 residues. V shed 2 bases, J shed 6 bases, and the junction held 0 bases outside the gene matches. CDR3 bases: TGTGCCAGCAGTTTAGACAGGGGGCAGACCCAGTACTTC. It yields the protein CASSLDRGQTQYF.

J is TRBJ1-1 and V is TRBV2, with D uncertain. Trimming pared 6 bases from V and 5 bases from J, leaving 25 bases between. The CDR3 totals 17 residues. Germline CDR1 and CDR2: SNHLY and FYNNEI. CDR3 DNA: TGTGCCAGCAGGGGGAGAAGGGCCCCGCACTGGGAAACTGAAGCTTTCTTT. This sequence encodes CASRGRRAPHWETEAFF. The variable domain in full, completed from reference TRBV2 and TRBJ1-1, reads EPEVTQTPSHQVTQMGQEVILRCVPISNHLYFYWYRQILGQKVEFLVSFYNNEISEKSEIFDDQFSVERPDGSNFTLKIRSTKLEDSAMYFCASRGRRAPHWETEAFFGQGTRLTVV.

The rearrangement joins TRBV10-3 to TRBJ2-2; no firm D call. Trimming took off 7 bases at V and 2 bases at J, with 14 bases between the two ends. Germline V CDR1 and CDR2: ENHRY, SYGVKD. The CDR3 length is 15 residues. This CDR3 reads CAIKKASTNTGELFF. DNA of the CDR3: TGTGCCATCAAGAAGGCTAGTACCAACACCGGGGAGCTGTTTTTT.

The chain uses TRBV6-5 and TRBJ1-1; possible D gene TRBD1, 5 bases. The CDR3 is made up of 11 amino acids. Trimming removed 2 bases at V and 10 bases at J, with 8 bases between. Per germline, CDR1 MNHEY and CDR2 SVGAGI. This chain's CDR3 is CASSYGGGAFF. The CDR3 DNA sequence: TGTGCCAGCAGTTACGGGGGGGGAGCTTTCTTT.

J is TRBJ2-1 and V is TRBV5-1; 7 bases are a match to TRBD1. After removal of 3 bases from V and 0 bases from J, the junction contained 3 bases not matched to a gene. Looked up from germline, CDR1 is SGHRS and CDR2 is YFSETQ. This CDR3 is built from 15 residues. CDR3 bases: TGCGCCAGCAGCTGGCGACAGGGCTCCTACAATGAGCAGTTCTTC. Residues: CASSWRQGSYNEQFF.

This sequence joins TRBV15 and TRBJ2-5; D call uncertain. V lost 0 bases, J lost 5 bases, and 7 bases lay in between. The CDR3 extends over 13 amino acids. Germline V gene data show CDR1 as LNHNV and CDR2 as YYDKDF (reference sequence). CDR3: CATSRDIAETQYF. In DNA form, the CDR3 reads TGTGCCACCAGCAGAGATATTGCGGAGACCCAGTACTTC. The full variable domain, with the rest looked up from reference TRBV15 and TRBJ2-5, is DAMVIQNPRYQVTQFGKPVTLSCSQTLNHNVMYWYQQKSSQAPKLLFHYYDKDFNNEADTPDNFQSRRPNTSFCFLDIRSPGLGDTAMYLCATSRDIAETQYFGPGTRLLVL.

The chain employs TRBV11-1 and TRBJ2-3; 8 bases are shared with TRBD2. V shed 5 bases and J 6 bases; nucleotides not matched to a gene: 10. The CDR3 runs to 15 residues. CDR1 and CDR2 from the germline V gene are SGHAT and FQDESV (reference sequence). CDR3 sequence (DNA): TGTGCCAGCAGCCCGAGGGGATCTAGCGGGGATACGCAGTATTTT. Translating gives CASSPRGSSGDTQYF.

The chain joins TRBV5-1 to TRBJ2-5; 7 nucleotides match TRBD2. Germline assignment: CDR1 SGHRS and CDR2 YFSETQ. CDR3 length: 14 amino acids. The junction had 9 bases not matched to a gene; V was cut back by 7 bases and J by 3 bases. The CDR3 sequence: CASRVAGVEETQYF. The DNA for the CDR3 is TGCGCCAGCCGAGTAGCGGGCGTTGAAGAGACCCAGTACTTC. The variable domain in full, with the rest retrieved from reference TRBV5-1 and TRBJ2-5, is KAGVTQTPRYLIKTRGQQVTLSCSPISGHRSVSWYQQTPGQGLQFLFEYFSETQRNKGNFPGRFSGRQFSNSRSEMNVSTLELGDSALYLCASRVAGVEETQYFGPGTRLLVL.

V gene TRBV4-1 combines with J gene TRBJ2-1; D ambiguous. Trimming removed 0 bases from V and 9 bases from J, with 15 bases in between. CDR1 is MGHRA, CDR2 YSYEKL, per germline. This CDR3 comprises 15 residues. Here the CDR3 reads CASSQEFSVLGEQFF. The CDR3 DNA is TGCGCCAGCAGCCAAGAATTTTCGGTCCTCGGTGAGCAGTTCTTC.

This chain connects TRBV11-2 to TRBJ2-7, with D unclear. The CDR3 is made up of 13 amino acids. The V end lost 2 bases, the J end lost 3 bases, and 8 bases lay between the germline ends. Germline-derived CDR1 and CDR2 are SGHAT and FQNNGV. This CDR3 is CASSLNILYEQYF. For the CDR3, the DNA is TGTGCCAGCAGCTTAAACATTCTCTACGAGCAGTACTTC.

A few counts support this clone. This sequence joins TRBV4-2 and TRBJ1-1; TRBD1 agrees at 10 bases. With V trimmed by 0 bases and J by 5 bases, 12 bases remained unmatched. This CDR3 contains 18 residues. Germline V gene data show CDR1 as LGHNA and CDR2 as YNFKEQ. CDR3 nucleotides: TGTGCCAGCAGCCAAGATTTAAGGGGACAGGGGCGGGTGACTGAAGCTTTCTTT. Translated, it gives CASSQDLRGQGRVTEAFF.

This chain connects TRBV7-9 to TRBJ2-7; 10 nucleotides line up with TRBD2. V lost 8 bases to trimming and J lost 0 bases; unmatched junction nucleotides: 13. CDR3 length: 17 residues. Germline loops: CDR1 SEHNR, CDR2 FQNEAQ (reference sequence). CDR3 nucleotide sequence: TGTGCCAGCCGCGGGGCTAGCGGGGGTAAGAGCTCCTACGAGCAGTACTTC. It yields the protein CASRGASGGKSSYEQYF. Combining the CDR3 with reference TRBV7-9 and TRBJ2-7 gives the whole variable domain DTGVSQNPRHKITKRGQNVTFRCDPISEHNRLYWYRQTLGQGPEFLTYFQNEAQLEKSRLLSDRFSAERPKGSFSTLEIQRTEQGDSAMYLCASRGASGGKSSYEQYFGPGTRLTVT.

The CDR3 loop is CASSLAGGQNTEAFF. CDR3 nucleotide sequence: TGTGCCAGCAGCTTAGCGGGGGGTCAGAACACTGAAGCTTTCTTT. The gene calls are TRBV7-9 and TRBJ1-1; D is perhaps TRBD1 (5 bases). Trimming stripped 0 bases from V and 1 base from J, with 9 bases between. CDR1 SEHNR and CDR2 FQNEAQ come from the germline V gene (reference sequence). CDR3 length equals 15 residues.

The J gene is TRBJ2-1, the V gene TRBV5-4, with 11 nucleotides matching TRBD2. The CDR3 runs 17 residues. V shed 3 bases, J shed 4 bases, and the junction held 9 bases outside the gene matches. CDR1 and CDR2 from the germline V gene are SGHNT and YYREEE (reference sequence). For the CDR3, the DNA is TGTGCCAGCAGCTCACAATACGGGACTAGCGGTTACAATGAGCAGTTCTTC. Protein sequence: CASSSQYGTSGYNEQFF.

The chain links TRBV13 to TRBJ2-1, with TRBD2 matching 15 bases. V shed 5 bases, J shed 4 bases, and the junction held 6 bases outside the gene matches. The germline V gene encodes CDR1 PRHDT and CDR2 FYEKMQ (reference sequence). This CDR3 is 17 amino acids long. The chain's CDR3 is CASSPGLAGGGYNEQFF. The CDR3 region has the DNA TGTGCCAGCAGCCCAGGACTAGCGGGAGGGGGATACAATGAGCAGTTCTTC.